These 11 T cell receptor beta chains originate from one sample sequenced in a study of cytomegalovirus exposure and HLA in healthy donors. The PCR had 60 Vbeta and 13 Jbeta primers. Only in-frame clones appear in the TCRdb table, and some are missing; sequencing was by immunoSEQ multiplex PCR. The table records over 70,000 clones, over 65% of them present only once. Input material: PBMCs. These TCRs come from a man aged 45-60 years in good health and CMV-seropositive.

The chain employs TRBV27 and TRBJ2-7; 10 nucleotides agree with TRBD2. Trimming took 5 bases from V and 5 from J; bases not matched to a gene: 3. CDR1 and CDR2 (germline): MNHEY, SMNVEV (reference sequence). The CDR3 consists of 13 residues. CDR3 protein: CASSRTSGNEQYF. DNA for the CDR3: TGTGCCAGCAGTAGGACTAGCGGCAACGAGCAGTACTTC.

This clone appeared a few times. One end of the junction varies from germline; a read error may be responsible. This chain links TRBV7-9 with TRBJ2-7; TRBD1 matches 7 bases. Germline values: CDR1 SEHNR, CDR2 FQNEAQ (reference sequence). The CDR3 runs to 14 residues. CDR3 residues: CSSSSGQRGYEQYF. The CDR3 nucleotides are TGTTCCAGCAGCTCGGGACAGAGGGGTTACGAGCAGTACTTC.

V and J are TRBV5-1 and TRBJ2-7; D might be TRBD2 (5 bases). V was shortened by 4 bases and J by 0 bases, with 14 bases between the two germline ends. The germline V gene encodes CDR1 SGHRS and CDR2 YFSETQ. The CDR3 consists of 15 residues. CDR3 protein: CASSTAPGSSYEQYF. For the CDR3, the DNA is TGCGCCAGCAGCACGGCTCCGGGGAGCTCCTACGAGCAGTACTTC.

The chain recombines TRBV4-1 with TRBJ1-4; TRBD1 is a possible D gene (6 bases). V lost 6 bases to trimming and J lost 6 bases, with 14 bases between them. In germline, CDR1 is MGHRA, CDR2 YSYEKL. This CDR3 has 14 residues. The chain's CDR3 is CASRFTGRDEKLFF. The DNA for the CDR3 is TGCGCCAGCAGGTTCACAGGGCGGGATGAAAAACTGTTTTTT.

This rearrangement joins TRBV27 to TRBJ1-1; a possible D gene is TRBD1 (5 bases). The CDR3 spans 15 residues. Trimming removed 5 bases from V and 5 bases from J, with 18 bases in between. Germline V lookup: CDR1 MNHEY, CDR2 SMNVEV (reference sequence). CDR3 DNA sequence: TGTGCCAGCAGTCCTTTCAGGGAGGTGGGAACTGAAGCTTTCTTT. Amino acids: CASSPFREVGTEAFF.

The V gene is TRBV7-9, the J gene TRBJ2-1; 11 nucleotides match TRBD1. V shed 3 bases and J 5 bases; nucleotides not matched to a gene: 9. Germline V gene data show CDR1 as SEHNR and CDR2 as FQNEAQ (reference sequence). CDR3 size: 17 residues. The CDR3 reads CASSLSDRGQFNNEQFF. CDR3 nucleotide sequence: TGTGCCAGCAGCTTGTCGGACAGGGGGCAGTTCAACAATGAGCAGTTCTTC.

This clone was detected only a few times. This chain uses TRBV11-2 with TRBJ1-2; TRBD1 might be the D (6 bases). Deletions cut 4 bases from V and 2 bases from J, with 8 bases between. The germline V gene has CDR1 SGHAT and CDR2 FQNNGV. The length of the CDR3 is 13 residues. Here the CDR3 DNA reads TGTGCCAGCAGCTATGACAGGAACTATGGCTACACCTTC. It is translated as CASSYDRNYGYTF.

This sequence joins TRBV11-3 and TRBJ2-6, with TRBD1 matching over 9 bases. Per germline, CDR1 SGHNT and CDR2 YENEEA. The CDR3 covers 16 residues. After removal of 3 bases from V and 0 bases from J, the junction contained 0 bases not matched to a gene. This CDR3 is CASSLGQGSGANVLTF. CDR3 in DNA: TGTGCCAGCAGCTTGGGACAGGGCTCTGGGGCCAACGTCCTGACTTTC. Filled out from reference TRBV11-3 and TRBJ2-6, the complete variable domain reads EAGVVQSPRYKIIEKKQPVAFWCNPISGHNTLYWYLQNLGQGPELLIRYENEEAVDDSQLPKDRFSAERLKGVDSTLKIQPAELGDSAVYLCASSLGQGSGANVLTFGAGSRLTVL.

This chain connects TRBV27 to TRBJ2-2; 7 bases line up with TRBD2. This CDR3 has 14 amino acids. The V gene's germline CDR1 is MNHEY and CDR2 SMNVEV (reference sequence). V lost 7 bases, J lost 7 bases, and 9 bases stayed unmatched. CDR3 coding DNA: TGTGCCAGCACCCCCCTGGGGGGGGTCGGGGAGCTGTTTTTT. The encoded protein is CASTPLGGVGELFF.

The J gene is TRBJ1-2, the V gene TRBV6-5; TRBD1 might be the D (6 bases). CDR3 length: 13 residues. Germline CDR1 MNHEY, CDR2 SVGAGI. Trimming took off 4 bases at V and 2 bases at J, with 8 bases between the two ends. The CDR3 sequence is CASSSGQNYGYTF. Here the CDR3 DNA reads TGTGCCAGCAGTTCCGGACAGAACTATGGCTACACCTTC.

This clone has only one observation. V is TRBV5-1 and J is TRBJ1-1, with TRBD1 as a possible D gene (6 bases). This CDR3 region has 13 residues. CDR1 is SGHRS, CDR2 YFSETQ, per germline. The V end lost 7 bases, the J end lost 0 bases, and 10 bases lay between the germline ends. As DNA, the CDR3 is TGCGCCAGCGGGGCAGGGGTGAACACTGAAGCTTTCTTT. It is translated as CASGAGVNTEAFF.